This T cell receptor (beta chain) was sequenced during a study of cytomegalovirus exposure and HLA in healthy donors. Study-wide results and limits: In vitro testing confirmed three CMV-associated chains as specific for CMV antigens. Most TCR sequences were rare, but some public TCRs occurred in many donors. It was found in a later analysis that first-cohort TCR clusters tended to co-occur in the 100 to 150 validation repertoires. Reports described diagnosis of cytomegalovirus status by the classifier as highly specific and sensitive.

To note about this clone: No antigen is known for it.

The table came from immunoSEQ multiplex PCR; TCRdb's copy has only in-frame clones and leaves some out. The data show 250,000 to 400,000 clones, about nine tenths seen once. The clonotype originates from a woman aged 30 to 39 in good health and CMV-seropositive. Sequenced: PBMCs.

In DNA, the CDR3 is TGTGCCAGCAGGGGACAGGGGGTAATGAACACTGAAGCTTTCTTT. This codes for CASRGQGVMNTEAFF. J is TRBJ1-1 and V is TRBV6-5, with 11 bases fitting TRBD1. The CDR3 is 15 residues long. Per the germline V gene, CDR1 is MNHEY and CDR2 is SVGAGI. V dropped 6 bases and J dropped 0; count of bases not matched to a gene: 3.